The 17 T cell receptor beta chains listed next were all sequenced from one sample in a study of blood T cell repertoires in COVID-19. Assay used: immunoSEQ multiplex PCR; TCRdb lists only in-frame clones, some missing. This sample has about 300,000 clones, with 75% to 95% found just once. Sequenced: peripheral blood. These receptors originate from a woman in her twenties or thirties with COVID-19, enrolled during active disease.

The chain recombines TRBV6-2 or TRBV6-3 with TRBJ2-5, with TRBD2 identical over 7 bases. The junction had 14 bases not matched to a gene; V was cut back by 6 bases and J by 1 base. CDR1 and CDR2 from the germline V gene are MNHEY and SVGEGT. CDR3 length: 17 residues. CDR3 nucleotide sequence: TGTGCCAGCAGCCGAGCCCCCATAGCGGGCACCCAAGAGACCCAGTACTTC. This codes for CASSRAPIAGTQETQYF.

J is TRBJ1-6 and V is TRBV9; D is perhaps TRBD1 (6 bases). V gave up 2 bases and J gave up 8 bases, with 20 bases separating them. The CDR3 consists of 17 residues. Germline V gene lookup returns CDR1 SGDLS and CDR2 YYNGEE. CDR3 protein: CASSVGVARGIDSPLHF. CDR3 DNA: TGTGCCAGCAGCGTGGGGGTAGCCAGGGGAATCGATTCACCCCTCCACTTT.

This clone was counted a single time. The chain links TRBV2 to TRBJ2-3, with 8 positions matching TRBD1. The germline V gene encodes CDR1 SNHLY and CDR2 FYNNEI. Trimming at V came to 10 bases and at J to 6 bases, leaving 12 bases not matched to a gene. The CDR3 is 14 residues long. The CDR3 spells CATRGQVVRDTQYF. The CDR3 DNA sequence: TGTGCCACCCGGGGACAGGTGGTTAGGGATACGCAGTATTTT.

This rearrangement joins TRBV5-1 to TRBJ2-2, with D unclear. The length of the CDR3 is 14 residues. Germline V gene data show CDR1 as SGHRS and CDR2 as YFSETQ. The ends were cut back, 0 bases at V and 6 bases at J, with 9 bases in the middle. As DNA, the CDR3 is TGCGCCAGCAGCTTGGCCGTTGAGCCCGGGGAGCTGTTTTTT. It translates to CASSLAVEPGELFF.

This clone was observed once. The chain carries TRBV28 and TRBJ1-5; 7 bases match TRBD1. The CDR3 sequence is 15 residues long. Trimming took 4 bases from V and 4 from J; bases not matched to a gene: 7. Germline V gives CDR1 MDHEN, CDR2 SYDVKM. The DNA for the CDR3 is TGTGCCAGCAGTTCAGGACAGGCATCGAATCAGCCCCAGCATTTT. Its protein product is CASSSGQASNQPQHF.

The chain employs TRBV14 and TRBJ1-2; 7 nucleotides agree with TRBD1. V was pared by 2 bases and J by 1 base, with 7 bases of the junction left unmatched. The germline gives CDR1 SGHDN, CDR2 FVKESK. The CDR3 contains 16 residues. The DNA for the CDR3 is TGTGCCAGCAGCCAAAGAGGGGGCAGAATTAACTATGGCTACACCTTC. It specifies CASSQRGGRINYGYTF.

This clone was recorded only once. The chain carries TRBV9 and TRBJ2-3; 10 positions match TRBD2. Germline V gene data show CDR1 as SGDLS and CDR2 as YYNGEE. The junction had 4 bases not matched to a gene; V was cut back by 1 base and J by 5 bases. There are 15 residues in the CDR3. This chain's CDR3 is CASSVLAGAGDTQYF. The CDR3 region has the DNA TGTGCCAGCAGCGTACTAGCGGGAGCTGGAGATACGCAGTATTTT.

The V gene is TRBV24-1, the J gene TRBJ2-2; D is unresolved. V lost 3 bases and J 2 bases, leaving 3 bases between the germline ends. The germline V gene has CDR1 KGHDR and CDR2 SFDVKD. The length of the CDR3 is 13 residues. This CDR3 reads CATSDPNTGELFF. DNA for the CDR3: TGTGCCACCAGTGATCCTAACACCGGGGAGCTGTTTTTT.

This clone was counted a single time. The DNA of the CDR3 is TGTGCCAGCAGCCAAGATCTGAGAAGTCCCCTTAATGAAAAACTGTTTTTT. It translates to CASSQDLRSPLNEKLFF. The chain has TRBV3-1 (or the pseudogene TRBV3-2) and TRBJ1-4; D not certain. This CDR3 contains 17 residues. Trimming left V 0 bases short and J 4 bases short, with 15 bases between. Germline V gene lookup returns CDR1 LGHDT and CDR2 YNNKEL (reference sequence).

CDR3 coding DNA: TGTGCCAGCTCACCGGGGCAGGGGGCCACCTACGAGCAGTACTTC. This encodes CASSPGQGATYEQYF. This chain uses TRBV18 with TRBJ2-7, with 8 bases identical to TRBD1. After removal of 3 bases from V and 2 bases from J, the junction contained 6 bases not matched to a gene. CDR3 length equals 15 residues. Germline V lookup: CDR1 KGHSH, CDR2 LQKENI.

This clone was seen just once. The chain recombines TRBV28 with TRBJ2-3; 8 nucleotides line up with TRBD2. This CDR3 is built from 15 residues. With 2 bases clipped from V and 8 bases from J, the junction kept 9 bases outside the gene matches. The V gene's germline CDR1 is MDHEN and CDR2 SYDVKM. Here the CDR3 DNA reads TGTGCCAGCAGTTTAGCGGGACTAGTGGGTCGTACGCAGTATTTT. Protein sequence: CASSLAGLVGRTQYF.

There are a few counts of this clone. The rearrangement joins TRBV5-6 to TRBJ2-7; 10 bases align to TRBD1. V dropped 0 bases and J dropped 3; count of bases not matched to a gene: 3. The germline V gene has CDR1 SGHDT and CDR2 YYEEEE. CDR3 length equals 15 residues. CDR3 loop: CASSLDRDRGYEQYF. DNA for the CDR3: TGTGCCAGCAGCTTGGACCGGGACAGGGGCTACGAGCAGTACTTC.

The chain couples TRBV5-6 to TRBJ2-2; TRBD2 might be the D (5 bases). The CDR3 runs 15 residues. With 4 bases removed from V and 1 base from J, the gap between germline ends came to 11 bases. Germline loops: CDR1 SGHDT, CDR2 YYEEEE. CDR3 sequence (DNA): TGTGCCAGCAGCCATGACTATCTGAACACCGGGGAGCTGTTTTTT. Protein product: CASSHDYLNTGELFF.

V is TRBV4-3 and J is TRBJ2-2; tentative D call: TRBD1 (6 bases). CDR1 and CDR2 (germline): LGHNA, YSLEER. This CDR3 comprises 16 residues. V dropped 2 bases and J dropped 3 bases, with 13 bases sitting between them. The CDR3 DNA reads TGCGCCAGCAGCCAATTTGGACAGTTCCACACCGGGGAGCTGTTTTTT. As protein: CASSQFGQFHTGELFF.

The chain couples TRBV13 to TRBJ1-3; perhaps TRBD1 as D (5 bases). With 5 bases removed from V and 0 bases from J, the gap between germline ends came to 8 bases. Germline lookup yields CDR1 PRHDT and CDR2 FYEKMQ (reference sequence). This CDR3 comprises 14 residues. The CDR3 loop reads CASSAGLSGNTIYF. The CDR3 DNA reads TGTGCCAGCAGCGCAGGGCTCTCTGGAAACACCATATATTTT.

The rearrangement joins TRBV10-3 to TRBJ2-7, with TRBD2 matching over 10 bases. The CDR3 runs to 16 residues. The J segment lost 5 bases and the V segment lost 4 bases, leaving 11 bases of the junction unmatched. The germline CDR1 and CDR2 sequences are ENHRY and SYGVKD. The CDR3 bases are TGTGCCATCAGTGGGGGCTTAGCGGGAGGAATCAACGAGCAGTACTTC. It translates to CAISGGLAGGINEQYF.

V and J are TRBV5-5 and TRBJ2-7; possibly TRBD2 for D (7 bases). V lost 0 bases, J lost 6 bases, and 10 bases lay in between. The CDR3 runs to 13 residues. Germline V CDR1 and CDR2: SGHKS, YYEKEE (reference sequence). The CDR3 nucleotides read TGTGCCAGCAGCTTGGCCGGGGGGCCCGAGCAGTACTTC. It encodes CASSLAGGPEQYF.